The rows below give T cell receptor beta chains drawn from one sample of a study of technical replicates of blood from a few donors. Sequencing was performed with immunoSEQ multiplex PCR; in TCRdb, only in-frame clones are kept and a portion is missing. The sample lists roughly 65,000 clones; approximately 83% were seen once. The specimen was PBMCs. The receptors stem from a human donor in good health. Some clones in this sample may be carry-over from other donors' samples. Both conserved end residues are part of each CDR3. Each record gives: D gene, J gene, V gene, clone size, CDR3 length, CDR3 DNA, CDR3 protein. D genes are given only for firm matches. Rows give clone size only sometimes, using once, few, many, or a class for an expanded clone.

D gene: -; J gene: TRBJ1-2; V gene: TRBV27; clone size: -; CDR3 length: 13; CDR3 DNA: TGTGCCAGCAGTTTATCCGTTAACTATGGCTACACCTTC; CDR3 protein: CASSLSVNYGYTF
D gene: TRBD1; J gene: TRBJ1-6; V gene: TRBV19; clone size: -; CDR3 length: 17; CDR3 DNA: TGTGCCAGTTCGGCGCAGGGGGCTTTCTCCTATAATTCACCCCTCCACTTT; CDR3 protein: CASSAQGAFSYNSPLHF
D gene: -; J gene: TRBJ1-5; V gene: TRBV5-8; clone size: -; CDR3 length: 12; CDR3 DNA: TGTGCCAGCAGCACCTATAATCAGCCCCAGCATTTT; CDR3 protein: CASSTYNQPQHF
D gene: -; J gene: TRBJ1-5; V gene: TRBV15; clone size: -; CDR3 length: 18; CDR3 DNA: TGTGCCACCAGCACAAGGATAAGCGGGGGGATACGCAATCAGCCCCAGCATTTT; CDR3 protein: CATSTRISGGIRNQPQHF
D gene: TRBD1; J gene: TRBJ1-1; V gene: TRBV18; clone size: few; CDR3 length: 13; CDR3 DNA: TGTGCCAGCTCTCCCAGGGGGCTCGCTGAAGCTTTCTTT; CDR3 protein: CASSPRGLAEAFF
D gene: TRBD1; J gene: TRBJ1-3; V gene: TRBV12-5; clone size: once; CDR3 length: 16; CDR3 DNA: TGTGCTAGTGGTTTGGGAACGACAGGGAACGGAAACACCATATATTTT; CDR3 protein: CASGLGTTGNGNTIYF
D gene: TRBD1; J gene: TRBJ1-1; V gene: TRBV6-5; clone size: few; CDR3 length: 15; CDR3 DNA: TGTGCCAGCAGTTCCCAGGGGGCTCTTACCACTGAAGCTTTCTTT; CDR3 protein: CASSSQGALTTEAFF
D gene: TRBD2; J gene: TRBJ2-3; V gene: TRBV7-2; clone size: -; CDR3 length: 15; CDR3 DNA: TGTGCCAGCAGCTTATCTAGCGGGATACTAGATACGCAGTATTTT; CDR3 protein: CASSLSSGILDTQYF
D gene: -; J gene: TRBJ2-2; V gene: TRBV4-2; clone size: -; CDR3 length: 16; CDR3 DNA: TGTGCCAGCAGCCAAGAAATGGCGGCGGGACGGTGGGAGCTGTTTTTT; CDR3 protein: CASSQEMAAGRWELFF
D gene: -; J gene: TRBJ2-1; V gene: TRBV14; clone size: -; CDR3 length: 12; CDR3 DNA: TGTGCCAGCAGCCAAATAAGCGATGAGCAGTTCTTC; CDR3 protein: CASSQISDEQFF
D gene: -; J gene: TRBJ1-4; V gene: TRBV7-8; clone size: -; CDR3 length: 13; CDR3 DNA: TGTGCCAGCAGCCCCCCGGACAGCCGAAAACTGTTTTTT; CDR3 protein: CASSPPDSRKLFF
D gene: -; J gene: TRBJ1-1; V gene: TRBV5-4; clone size: -; CDR3 length: 15; CDR3 DNA: TGTGCCAGCAGCTTTAACTCCAGAGGGAACACTGAAGCTTTCTTT; CDR3 protein: CASSFNSRGNTEAFF
D gene: -; J gene: TRBJ1-1; V gene: TRBV30; clone size: -; CDR3 length: 12; CDR3 DNA: TGTGCCTGGAGTAGGACTAACACTGAAGCTTTCTTT; CDR3 protein: CAWSRTNTEAFF
D gene: TRBD2; J gene: TRBJ2-7; V gene: TRBV9; clone size: -; CDR3 length: 16; CDR3 DNA: TGTGCCAGCAGCCTGGGGCTCGGGAGGGGCAGAGACGAGCAGTACTTC; CDR3 protein: CASSLGLGRGRDEQYF
D gene: -; J gene: TRBJ2-3; V gene: TRBV15; clone size: -; CDR3 length: 15; CDR3 DNA: TGTGCCACCAGCAGAGACATACCCGGGGTGGATACGCAGTATTTT; CDR3 protein: CATSRDIPGVDTQYF
D gene: TRBD2; J gene: TRBJ2-1; V gene: TRBV4-1; clone size: -; CDR3 length: 16; CDR3 DNA: TGCGCCAGCAGCCGGACTAGCGGGGGATTGGGCAATGAGCAGTTCTTC; CDR3 protein: CASSRTSGGLGNEQFF
D gene: -; J gene: TRBJ2-1; V gene: TRBV11-3; clone size: few; CDR3 length: 15; CDR3 DNA: TGTGCCAGCAGCCGGGGCGGGGGCGAAGTTAATGAGCAGTTCTTC; CDR3 protein: CASSRGGGEVNEQFF
D gene: -; J gene: TRBJ2-7; V gene: TRBV5-1; clone size: -; CDR3 length: 15; CDR3 DNA: TGCGCCAGCAGCTTGGGCGGGACCGCAATCTACGAGCAGTACTTC; CDR3 protein: CASSLGGTAIYEQYF
D gene: TRBD2; J gene: TRBJ2-7; V gene: TRBV28; clone size: -; CDR3 length: 15; CDR3 DNA: TGTGCCAGCAGCAGATCCGGGGGGGCGGTCTACGAGCAGTACTTC; CDR3 protein: CASSRSGGAVYEQYF
D gene: -; J gene: TRBJ2-1; V gene: TRBV14; clone size: -; CDR3 length: 13; CDR3 DNA: TGTGCCAGCAGCCGAAGGGGAGGGGGTGAGCAGTTCTTC; CDR3 protein: CASSRRGGGEQFF
D gene: TRBD2; J gene: TRBJ2-7; V gene: TRBV11-2; clone size: few; CDR3 length: 16; CDR3 DNA: TGTGCCAGCAGCTTACCGGGACTAGCGGGACGCTACGAGCAGTACTTC; CDR3 protein: CASSLPGLAGRYEQYF
D gene: -; J gene: TRBJ1-1; V gene: TRBV15; clone size: -; CDR3 length: 14; CDR3 DNA: TGTGCCACCAGCAGAGAACAGGCGAACACTGAAGCTTTCTTT; CDR3 protein: CATSREQANTEAFF
D gene: -; J gene: TRBJ1-1; V gene: TRBV6-1; clone size: -; CDR3 length: 13; CDR3 DNA: TGTGCCAGCAGTGAGTATATGAACACTGAAGCTTTCTTT; CDR3 protein: CASSEYMNTEAFF
D gene: TRBD1; J gene: TRBJ2-6; V gene: TRBV19; clone size: -; CDR3 length: 15; CDR3 DNA: TGTGCCAGTAGTATAGTTCTGGGACAGGGGTTAGACCTGACTTTC; CDR3 protein: CASSIVLGQGLDLTF
D gene: TRBD2; J gene: TRBJ2-5; V gene: TRBV6-5; clone size: -; CDR3 length: 15; CDR3 DNA: TGTGCCAGCAGTTACCGGGGGGTTCTAAAAGAGACCCAGTACTTC; CDR3 protein: CASSYRGVLKETQYF
D gene: TRBD1; J gene: TRBJ1-6; V gene: TRBV6-5; clone size: -; CDR3 length: 15; CDR3 DNA: TGTGCCAGCAGCCGAACCGGGACAGAAAAGTCACCCCTCCACTTT; CDR3 protein: CASSRTGTEKSPLHF
D gene: TRBD2; J gene: TRBJ2-7; V gene: TRBV19; clone size: -; CDR3 length: 16; CDR3 DNA: TGTGCCAGTAGTATCATGACTAGCGGGGCCCCCAACGAGCAGTACTTC; CDR3 protein: CASSIMTSGAPNEQYF
D gene: -; J gene: TRBJ2-2; V gene: TRBV6-5; clone size: -; CDR3 length: 15; CDR3 DNA: TGTGCCAGCAGTTACTCAGGCAGGGGGGCCGGGGAGCTGTTTTTT; CDR3 protein: CASSYSGRGAGELFF
D gene: TRBD2; J gene: TRBJ2-1; V gene: TRBV5-6; clone size: -; CDR3 length: 17; CDR3 DNA: TGTGCCAGCAGCTTGTACTATCGTACTAGCGGGAGTAATGAGCAGTTCTTC; CDR3 protein: CASSLYYRTSGSNEQFF